These T cell receptor beta chains were read from a single sample in a study of blood T cell repertoires in COVID-19. TCRdb's copy holds only in-frame clones and misses some; the assay was immunoSEQ multiplex PCR. The repertoire holds 37,000 or so clones, 81% seen once, with around 32% in the top ten. Sequences were obtained from peripheral blood. Source of these receptors: a man older than 75 with active or convalescent COVID-19. Both conserved end residues are part of each CDR3. D genes are given only for firm matches. A clone size is listed for some rows: how often the clone was seen (once, few, many), or a class if it is expanded.

d_call j_call v_call clone_size cdr3_nt cdr3_aa
TRBD1 TRBJ1-4 TRBV6-5 NA TGTGCCAGCAGTTACGTACAGGGGGGTCATGAAAAACTGTTTTTT CASSYVQGGHEKLFF
TRBD1 TRBJ1-2 TRBV5-6 NA TGTGCCAGCAGCTTACAGGGGGCGCATGGCTACACCTTC CASSLQGAHGYTF
NA TRBJ2-3 TRBV18 NA TGTGCCAGCTCACCAAGCGTGTCTCCGAGGACAGATACGCAGTATTTT CASSPSVSPRTDTQYF
TRBD1 TRBJ1-1 TRBV5-6 NA TGTGCCAGCAGCTGGGGGACAGGGGCTCAAAAAGCTTTCTTT CASSWGTGAQKAFF
NA TRBJ1-6 TRBV9 few TGTGCCAGCAGCGTCGGAGCAGAGGGAAATTCACCCCTCCACTTT CASSVGAEGNSPLHF
NA TRBJ1-6 TRBV6-6 NA TGTGCCAGCAGGCCAGACAGAACCAATTATTCACCCCTCCACTTT CASRPDRTNYSPLHF
TRBD1 TRBJ2-1 TRBV5-1 NA TGCGCCAGCAGCGGGACAGGCAGCTCCTACAATGAGCAGTTCTTC CASSGTGSSYNEQFF
TRBD1 TRBJ2-3 TRBV10-3 NA TGTGCCATCAGTGCCTCCTCTACAGGGGACACAGATACGCAGTATTTT CAISASSTGDTDTQYF
TRBD2 TRBJ2-5 TRBV4-3 NA TGCGCCAGCAGCCAAGTTATGTTCGGTGAGCGGGGCCAAGAGACCCAGTACTTC CASSQVMFGERGQETQYF
NA TRBJ1-2 TRBV7-2 NA TGTGCCAGCAGTTCAGGGGTGGGGTACTATGGCTACACCTTC CASSSGVGYYGYTF
TRBD1 TRBJ2-5 TRBV9 NA TGTGCCAGCAGCGTACAGGGGGTTAGCGTAGAGACCCAGTACTTC CASSVQGVSVETQYF
NA TRBJ1-4 TRBV15 few TGTGCCACCAGCAGATCCTCCCCCTCAGGGGCAACTAATGAAAAACTGTTTTTT CATSRSSPSGATNEKLFF
TRBD1 TRBJ2-3 TRBV11-2 once TGTGCCAGCAGCCAATCCGGACAGGGGCGATCCTTCACAGATACGCAGTATTTT CASSQSGQGRSFTDTQYF
TRBD1 TRBJ2-3 TRBV7-2 few TGTGCCAGCAGCGGTCGGACAGGGGAAGATACGCAGTATTTT CASSGRTGEDTQYF
NA TRBJ2-3 TRBV6-5 NA TGTGCCAGCAGTTCCCTAGTTGTTGGTACGCAGTATTTT CASSSLVVGTQYF
TRBD2 TRBJ2-7 TRBV6-6 NA TGTGCCAGCAGTTACTCGACTGCGGGAGAATACGAGCAGTACTTC CASSYSTAGEYEQYF
NA TRBJ1-2 TRBV4-2 NA TGTGCCAGCAGCCAAGGGGACGGAGGGAACTATGGCTACACCTTC CASSQGDGGNYGYTF
TRBD2 TRBJ2-7 TRBV7-2 NA TGTGCCAGCAGCTTAGTTATCGGGGGGGGCAACGAGCAGTACTTC CASSLVIGGGNEQYF
TRBD2 TRBJ2-1 TRBV5-1 NA TGCGCCAGCAGCTTGGGACTAGCGGGAGCAGGTTCCTACAATGAGCAGTTCTTC CASSLGLAGAGSYNEQFF
TRBD1 TRBJ1-2 TRBV27 once TGTGCCAGCAGTTTATCGACAGGGGGCCATGGCTACACCTTC CASSLSTGGHGYTF
NA TRBJ2-1 TRBV21-1 NA TGTGCCAGCAGCAAAGGACTGCGAATTTGCTCCTACAATGAGCAGTTCTTC CASSKGLRICSYNEQFF
TRBD1 TRBJ1-6 TRBV6-1 NA TGTGCCAGCAATAAAGGACAGGGGGATTATTCACCCCTCCACTTT CASNKGQGDYSPLHF
NA TRBJ1-3 TRBV28 NA TGTGCCAGCAGTTTCAGGGACAGAAACACCATATATTTT CASSFRDRNTIYF
TRBD1 TRBJ2-3 TRBV6-1 NA TGTGCCAGCAGTGAATTCGACAGGGGAGGAGATACGCAGTATTTT CASSEFDRGGDTQYF
NA TRBJ1-1 TRBV7-9 NA TGTGCCAGCAGCCGCTTAGGGGCGACTGAAGCTTTCTTT CASSRLGATEAFF